Below are 14 T cell receptor beta chains sequenced from a single sample in a study of cytomegalovirus exposure and HLA in healthy donors. PCR used 60 Vbeta primers and 13 Jbeta primers. Data came from immunoSEQ multiplex PCR; TCRdb stores just in-frame clones and leaves some out. Here the sample spans roughly 190,000 clones, 81% being singletons. The sequenced sample was PBMCs. Source of these receptors: a man aged 40-55 years in good health and CMV-seropositive.

The chain links TRBV28 to TRBJ1-5, with 7 positions matching TRBD1. The CDR3 covers 15 residues. V was clipped by 6 bases and J by 7 bases; unmatched bases: 12. Germline values: CDR1 MDHEN, CDR2 SYDVKM. CDR3 loop: CASRSPSGQQQPQHF. In nucleotides, the CDR3 is TGTGCCAGCAGATCTCCATCGGGACAGCAACAGCCCCAGCATTTT.

V and J are TRBV7-2 and TRBJ2-7; 7 bases align to TRBD1. CDR3 length: 14 residues. The junction had 4 bases not matched to a gene; V was cut back by 5 bases and J by 0 bases. Germline loops: CDR1 SGHTA, CDR2 FQGNSA. The CDR3 DNA is TGTGCCAGCAGCCGGGACAGTACCTCCTACGAGCAGTACTTC. As protein: CASSRDSTSYEQYF. Based on the CDR3 plus reference TRBV7-2 and TRBJ2-7, the full variable domain is GAGVSQSPSNKVTEKGKDVELRCDPISGHTALYWYRQSLGQGLEFLIYFQGNSAPDKSGLPSDRFSAERTGGSVSTLTIQRTQQEDSAVYLCASSRDSTSYEQYFGPGTRLTVT.

J is TRBJ2-3 and V is TRBV4-2; 9 bases fit TRBD2. Germline trimming cut 2 bases from V and 3 bases from J; bases unmatched to any gene: 9. This CDR3 region has 17 residues. Germline V gene data show CDR1 as LGHNA and CDR2 as YNFKEQ. The CDR3 loop reads CASSQRAIAGATDTQYF. In DNA form, the CDR3 reads TGTGCCAGCAGCCAACGGGCAATAGCGGGAGCTACAGATACGCAGTATTTT.

This rearrangement joins TRBV19 to TRBJ2-2, with D perhaps matching TRBD2 (6 bases). Trimming stripped 1 base from V and 6 bases from J, with 9 bases between. Germline V CDR1 and CDR2: LNHDA, SQIVND (reference sequence). This CDR3 region has 14 residues. CDR3 region: CASSIAGVAGELFF. The CDR3 DNA reads as TGTGCCAGTAGTATAGCGGGGGTCGCCGGGGAGCTGTTTTTT.

This chain connects TRBV29-1 to TRBJ1-5; D might be TRBD1 (6 bases). Germline V gene data show CDR1 as SQVTM and CDR2 as ANQGSEA. The CDR3 has 12 amino acids. Trimming removed 6 bases from V and 4 bases from J, with 10 bases in between. CDR3 sequence (DNA): TGCAGCGTACGGACAGCAAATCAGCCCCAGCATTTT. It encodes CSVRTANQPQHF.

V usage is TRBV19 and J usage is TRBJ1-5; D is possibly TRBD1 (5 bases). V was trimmed by 2 bases and J by 0 bases, leaving 11 bases between them. The germline CDR1 and CDR2 sequences are LNHDA and SQIVND (reference sequence). The CDR3 has 16 amino acids. The CDR3 sequence is CASSIKGSYSNQPQHF. CDR3 DNA: TGTGCCAGTAGTATAAAGGGGTCGTATAGCAATCAGCCCCAGCATTTT.

This chain connects TRBV9 to TRBJ1-2, with D unclear. CDR1 is SGDLS and CDR2 is YYNGEE in the germline V gene. There are 19 residues in the CDR3. The V gene lost 2 bases and the J gene lost 0 bases, with 23 bases spanning the gap. CDR3 nucleotides: TGTGCCAGCAGCGTCCAGCACCGAGAACCGGGAAAGACTAACTATGGCTACACCTTC. The encoded protein is CASSVQHREPGKTNYGYTF.

There are a few counts of this clone. The rearrangement links TRBV30 to TRBJ1-2; D possibly corresponds to TRBD1 (5 bases). Germline CDR1 GTSNPN, CDR2 SVGIG (reference sequence). This CDR3 comprises 14 residues. V dropped 3 bases and J dropped 3 bases, with 14 bases sitting between them. The CDR3 sequence is CAWRIFGGDYGYTF. CDR3 DNA sequence: TGTGCCTGGAGAATATTCGGGGGAGACTATGGCTACACCTTC.

This sequence joins TRBV6-5 and TRBJ1-6, with D possibly TRBD1 on 5 matching bases. The CDR3 runs 15 residues. V lost 0 bases, J lost 7 bases, and 10 bases lay in between. Per germline, CDR1 MNHEY and CDR2 SVGAGI. In DNA, the CDR3 is TGTGCCAGCAGTTACTCTGTCCGGGGGAATTCACCCCTCCACTTT. Translated, it gives CASSYSVRGNSPLHF.

This chain connects TRBV6-1 to TRBJ2-7, with TRBD2 matching over 11 bases. The CDR3 spans 14 residues. Trimming at V came to 2 bases and at J to 5 bases, leaving 2 bases not matched to a gene. Germline V gives CDR1 MNHNS, CDR2 SASEGT. CDR3 nucleotide sequence: TGTGCCAGCAGTGAAACTAGCGGGAGTGACGAGCAGTACTTC. This codes for CASSETSGSDEQYF.

The V call is TRBV28, the J call TRBJ2-7, with D perhaps TRBD1 (6 bases). The germline V gene has CDR1 MDHEN and CDR2 SYDVKM. The V end was cut by 3 bases, the J end by 2 bases, with 11 bases between. The CDR3 is 14 amino acids. CDR3 nucleotides: TGTGCCAGCAGTTTCACAGGGATTCCCTACGAGCAGTACTTC. This codes for CASSFTGIPYEQYF.

CDR3 residues: CASSPHLDRSYNEQFF. Here the CDR3 DNA reads TGCGCCAGCAGCCCCCATCTGGACAGAAGCTACAATGAGCAGTTCTTC. The rearrangement links TRBV5-1 to TRBJ2-1; possibly TRBD1 for D (6 bases). Germline V gene data show CDR1 as SGHRS and CDR2 as YFSETQ. V gave up 4 bases and J gave up 3 bases, with 17 bases separating them. CDR3 length equals 16 residues.

The V call is TRBV9, the J call TRBJ1-1; maybe TRBD1 (6 bases). CDR3 length: 15 amino acids. Germline V gene lookup returns CDR1 SGDLS and CDR2 YYNGEE. Trimming cost V 4 bases and J 2 bases, with 15 bases left between them. The CDR3 nucleotides are TGTGCCAGCAGCCCCCGGGGGGGCACAAACACTGAAGCTTTCTTT. It specifies CASSPRGGTNTEAFF.

The rearrangement links TRBV18 to TRBJ1-1; 8 bases are shared with TRBD1. The CDR3 is 15 amino acids. The J segment lost 1 base and the V segment lost 4 bases, leaving 5 bases of the junction unmatched. Germline CDR1 reads KGHSH; CDR2 reads LQKENI. The CDR3, as DNA: TGTGCCAGCTCACTAACCGGACAGGGGAACACTGAAGCTTTCTTT. This codes for CASSLTGQGNTEAFF.